The T cell receptor beta chain described here comes from a study of blood T cells in healthy people across ages. Isolation per sample recovered at least 7 million PBMCs. Sample-barcoded 5' priming and a J-beta primer mix drove a second PCR of roughly 6 to 12 cycles. With 12 random nucleotides, a template-switch adaptor tagged each individual cDNA molecule. TCRdb used MiXCR to reprocess the 5' RACE reads, holding one entry per CDR3 protein. The sample yields more than 1.4 million distinct CDR3 sequences, 42% seen once. Whole-study results and caveats: Age showed a roughly linear inverse relationship with TCR beta diversity per million T cells.

With respect to this clonotype: The antigen is not known.

The TCR sequence derives from a young woman in good health. The sample was blood.

The CDR3 protein is CASSLAGGSNNEQFF. The DNA for the CDR3 is TGTGCCAGCAGCTTGGCGGGAGGATCCAACAATGAGCAGTTCTTC. The chain is built from TRBV5-5 and TRBJ2-1; 7 bases match TRBD2. This CDR3 has 15 amino acids. Germline V gene data show CDR1 as SGHKS and CDR2 as YYEKEE (reference sequence). J was trimmed by 5 bases and V by 0 bases; bases with no gene match: 5. Supplemented by reference TRBV5-5 and TRBJ2-1, the full variable domain reads DAGVTQSPTHLIKTRGQQVTLRCSPISGHKSVSWYQQVLGQGPQFIFQYYEKEERGRGNFPDRFSARQFPNYSSELNVNALLLGDSALYLCASSLAGGSNNEQFFGPGTRLTVL.